The 18 T cell receptor beta chains below all came from one sample that was sequenced in a study of cytomegalovirus exposure and HLA in healthy donors. 13 Jbeta primers and 60 Vbeta primers were used for the PCR. Sequencing used immunoSEQ multiplex PCR; TCRdb keeps in-frame clones, though not all of them. The table lists 75,000 to 95,000 clones. The sequenced sample consisted of PBMCs. The source of these receptors is a man aged 25 to 40 in good health and CMV-seronegative.

This chain uses TRBV10-3 with TRBJ2-7; 14 bases agree with TRBD2. This CDR3 is 18 amino acids long. Trimming removed 3 bases from V and 0 bases from J; junction bases left unmatched: 7. The germline CDR1 and CDR2 sequences are ENHRY and SYGVKD. DNA for the CDR3: TGTGCCATCAGTGATTTCGAGACTAGCGGGAGGGACTCCTACGAGCAGTACTTC. Its protein is CAISDFETSGRDSYEQYF.

This rearrangement joins TRBV5-8 to TRBJ1-2; no firm D call. V was trimmed by 0 bases and J by 0 bases, leaving 6 bases between them. Germline V gene lookup returns CDR1 SGHTS and CDR2 YDEGEE. The CDR3 covers 14 residues. The CDR3 loop reads CASSLGQSNYGYTF. In DNA, the CDR3 is TGTGCCAGCAGCTTGGGGCAGTCTAACTATGGCTACACCTTC.

CDR3 nucleotide sequence: TGTGCCAGCAGCTCCACATGGAACACTGAAGCTTTCTTT. It encodes CASSSTWNTEAFF. The chain uses TRBV5-4 and TRBJ1-1; D unresolved. CDR3 size: 13 residues. Looked up from germline, CDR1 is SGHNT and CDR2 is YYREEE (reference sequence). The V end was cut by 3 bases, the J end by 1 base, with 7 bases between.

This chain joins TRBV28 and TRBJ2-7; 7 positions agree with TRBD1. Germline CDR1 reads MDHEN; CDR2 reads SYDVKM. J gave up 0 bases and V 6 bases, and 8 bases lay outside the gene matches. This CDR3 is built from 15 residues. CDR3 nucleotides: TGTGCCAGCAGCCGAGAGGGGGACAGCTCCTACGAGCAGTACTTC. This gives the protein CASSREGDSSYEQYF.

The chain carries TRBV5-1 and TRBJ1-2; D not resolved. There are 15 residues in the CDR3. Germline V gives CDR1 SGHRS, CDR2 YFSETQ. Trimming removed 0 bases at V and 8 bases at J, with 17 bases between. CDR3 coding DNA: TGCGCCAGCAGCTTGGATGGTGGTCTCAATGGCGGCTACACCTTC. As protein: CASSLDGGLNGGYTF.

V usage is TRBV7-8 and J usage is TRBJ2-7; 9 positions agree with TRBD2. Trimming at V came to 5 bases and at J to 3 bases, leaving 8 bases not matched to a gene. The CDR3 is 15 amino acids. The germline V gene has CDR1 SGHVS and CDR2 FQNEAQ. The CDR3 bases are TGTGCCAGCAGCCGGACTAGCGACGGCATCTACGAGCAGTACTTC. Translated: CASSRTSDGIYEQYF.

The rearrangement joins TRBV2 to TRBJ1-5; D ambiguous. V was trimmed by 7 bases and J by 7 bases, leaving 14 bases between them. The CDR3 is 13 residues long. Per the germline V gene, CDR1 is SNHLY and CDR2 is FYNNEI. The CDR3, as DNA: TGTGCCAGCAAAAGGGAAGGAGGGCAGCCCCAGCATTTT. Amino acid sequence: CASKREGGQPQHF.

The rearrangement joins TRBV6-1 to TRBJ2-1; tentative D call: TRBD2 (6 bases). The CDR3 totals 15 residues. Germline values: CDR1 MNHNS, CDR2 SASEGT. V lost 7 bases and J lost 2, with 15 bases in between. CDR3 DNA sequence: TGTGCCAGCACCGTTGGCGGGGCAACCTACAATGAGCAGTTCTTC. Protein: CASTVGGATYNEQFF.

The rearrangement joins TRBV5-6 to TRBJ1-2, with TRBD1 as a possible D gene (5 bases). The V gene lost 2 bases and the J gene lost 8 bases, with 25 bases spanning the gap. The CDR3 length is 17 residues. CDR1 is SGHDT, CDR2 YYEEEE, per germline. The chain's CDR3 is CASSLSGLRVSIRGYTF. Here the CDR3 DNA reads TGTGCCAGCAGCTTATCGGGACTACGAGTCTCCATCCGAGGCTACACCTTC.

The chain employs TRBV9 and TRBJ2-7, with TRBD1 as a possible D gene (6 bases). V was trimmed by 4 bases and J by 2 bases, leaving 16 bases between them. The CDR3 has 15 amino acids. The germline gives CDR1 SGDLS, CDR2 YYNGEE. CDR3 loop: CASSPELGAPYEQYF. CDR3 nucleotides: TGTGCCAGCAGCCCAGAATTGGGGGCTCCCTACGAGCAGTACTTC.

For the CDR3, the DNA is TGTGCCAGCAGCCCCGACAGGGCCACTGAAGCTTTCTTT. Encoded protein: CASSPDRATEAFF. The rearrangement uses TRBV7-8 and TRBJ1-1; 7 nucleotides line up with TRBD1. V lost 5 bases and J lost 4; bases outside the gene matches: 4. CDR1 and CDR2 from the germline V gene are SGHVS and FQNEAQ. The CDR3 loop spans 13 amino acids.

This chain joins TRBV20-1 and TRBJ2-1; 7 bases agree with TRBD2. The CDR3 contains 11 residues. Per the germline V gene, CDR1 is DFQATT and CDR2 is SNEGSKA (reference sequence). CDR3 sequence (DNA): TGCAGCGGACTAGTATCCAATGAGCAGTTCTTC. This translates into CSGLVSNEQFF.

The CDR3 is CASSQDFTTANTGELFF. As DNA, the CDR3 is TGTGCCAGCAGCCAAGATTTCACCACAGCGAACACCGGGGAGCTGTTTTTT. V gene TRBV4-2 combines with J gene TRBJ2-2; the D is unclear. The CDR3 consists of 17 residues. The V and J ends lost 0 bases and 0 bases respectively, with 11 bases between them. Germline CDR1 is LGHNA and CDR2 is YNFKEQ.

This chain links TRBV11-3 with TRBJ2-1; TRBD2 agrees at 7 bases. The CDR3 has 17 residues. CDR1 SGHNT and CDR2 YENEEA come from the germline V gene. Trimming removed 2 bases from V and 2 bases from J; junction bases left unmatched: 9. The chain's CDR3 is CASSLTSSGSTYNEQFF. DNA for the CDR3: TGTGCCAGCAGCTTAACCTCTAGCGGTTCGACCTACAATGAGCAGTTCTTC.

This rearrangement joins TRBV9 to TRBJ2-5; D call uncertain. With 0 bases removed from V and 1 base from J, the gap between germline ends came to 13 bases. Germline V gives CDR1 SGDLS, CDR2 YYNGEE. This CDR3 comprises 16 residues. CDR3 loop: CASSVALSPPQETQYF. As DNA, the CDR3 is TGTGCCAGCAGCGTAGCACTATCACCGCCCCAAGAGACCCAGTACTTC. Drawing the rest from reference TRBV9 and TRBJ2-5, the complete variable domain is DSGVTQTPKHLITATGQRVTLRCSPRSGDLSVYWYQQSLDQGLQFLIQYYNGEERAKGNILERFSAQQFPDLHSELNLSSLELGDSALYFCASSVALSPPQETQYFGPGTRLLVL.

The V gene is TRBV5-4, the J gene TRBJ2-7; no reliable D call. V lost 4 bases, J lost 2 bases, and 13 bases lay in between. Germline-derived CDR1 and CDR2 are SGHNT and YYREEE (reference sequence). The CDR3 loop spans 14 amino acids. Written as DNA, the CDR3 is TGTGCCAGCAGCCCCGCGGCGGATACCTACGAGCAGTACTTC. Its protein is CASSPAADTYEQYF.

This chain connects TRBV9 to TRBJ1-1; D possibly corresponds to TRBD1 (6 bases). The CDR3 sequence is 14 residues long. The V gene's germline CDR1 is SGDLS and CDR2 YYNGEE. Trimming removed 0 bases from V and 4 bases from J, with 10 bases in between. In DNA form, the CDR3 reads TGTGCCAGCAGCGTAGTTGGGGGCCGCACTGAAGCTTTCTTT. This translates into CASSVVGGRTEAFF. Complete variable domain (other parts from reference TRBV9 and TRBJ1-1): DSGVTQTPKHLITATGQRVTLRCSPRSGDLSVYWYQQSLDQGLQFLIQYYNGEERAKGNILERFSAQQFPDLHSELNLSSLELGDSALYFCASSVVGGRTEAFFGQGTRLTVV.

The chain joins TRBV7-6 to TRBJ2-7, with D tentatively TRBD1 (6 bases). The germline V gene has CDR1 SGHVS and CDR2 FNYEAQ. V was cut by 5 bases and J by 4 bases, with 15 bases left in between. The CDR3 length is 14 residues. The CDR3 DNA reads as TGTGCCAGCAGCCTACGACAGGTGGATTACGAGCAGTACTTC. This sequence encodes CASSLRQVDYEQYF.